These 10 T cell receptor beta chains came from one sample sequenced in a study of T cells in Graves' hyperthyroidism and ophthalmopathy. Amplified TCR beta CDR3 regions derived from RNA transcripts. The HTBI primer set drove a first-round RT-PCR of the TCR CDR3. TCRdb re-called the multiplex PCR reads through MiXCR, storing one row per CDR3 protein. Among 360,000 or so distinct CDR3 sequences listed, about 15% were seen once. Sequenced: blood. These receptors all stem from a woman in her sixties with Graves' ophthalmopathy.

The chain carries TRBV4-1 and TRBJ2-5; D is perhaps TRBD1 (5 bases). Between the trimmed V and J ends, which lost 3 bases and 1 base, there was a span of 9 bases. In germline, CDR1 is MGHRA, CDR2 YSYEKL. CDR3 size: 14 residues. CDR3 nucleotides: TGCGCCAGCAGCCACCGACAGTTCCAAGAGACCCAGTACTTC. Its protein product is CASSHRQFQETQYF.

This clonotype was recorded at least ten times. The rearrangement uses TRBV28 and TRBJ1-1, with a possible D match to TRBD1 (5 bases). V lost 5 bases and J 4 bases, leaving 14 bases between the germline ends. CDR1 and CDR2 from the germline V gene are MDHEN and SYDVKM. This CDR3 contains 14 residues. CDR3 in DNA: TGTGCCAGCAGTCCCCCCCCGGGGGGCACTGAAGCTTTCTTT. It is translated as CASSPPPGGTEAFF.

This clonotype was recorded at least ten times. As DNA, the CDR3 is TGTGCCAGCAGCCCGAGCGGGGACTACGAGCAGTACTTC. The encoded protein is CASSPSGDYEQYF. This rearrangement joins TRBV5-4 to TRBJ2-7, with TRBD2 matching over 7 bases. Per germline, CDR1 SGHNT and CDR2 YYREEE (reference sequence). V lost 4 bases and J lost 3; bases outside the gene matches: 4. The CDR3 contains 13 residues.

The chain couples TRBV20-1 to TRBJ1-3; no firm D call. V was clipped by 3 bases and J by 3 bases, with 6 bases between them. CDR1 is DFQATT and CDR2 is SNEGSKA in the germline V gene (reference sequence). The CDR3 totals 12 residues. This chain's CDR3 is CSASEGGNTIYF. In DNA form, the CDR3 reads TGCAGTGCTAGTGAGGGTGGAAACACCATATATTTT.

This clonotype was detected only a few times. A much larger clone differs from this one at a single base, so this may be a read error. The gene calls are TRBV3-1 and TRBJ1-1, with D uncertain. Germline CDR1 reads LGHDT; CDR2 reads YNNKEL (reference sequence). This CDR3 has 14 residues. The CDR3 bases are TGTGCCATCAGCCAGAGGACGCAAGGGAAGGAAGCTTTCTTT. This encodes CAISQRTQGKEAFF.

This clonotype was counted at least ten times. The V and J genes are TRBV20-1 and TRBJ2-1, with 10 bases lining up with TRBD2. The length of the CDR3 is 19 residues. From germline, CDR1 is DFQATT and CDR2 SNEGSKA (reference sequence). J gave up 1 base and V 0 bases, and 12 bases lay outside the gene matches. The CDR3: CSARDARTSGFLSYNEQFF. CDR3 bases: TGCAGTGCTAGAGATGCCCGGACTAGCGGATTCCTATCCTACAATGAGCAGTTCTTC.

This clonotype came up many times. This chain connects TRBV3-1 to TRBJ2-7; TRBD1 aligns across 7 bases. J lost 3 bases, V lost 1 base, and 3 bases had no gene match. Germline V CDR1 and CDR2: LGHDT, YNNKEL (reference sequence). The CDR3 extends over 14 amino acids. For the CDR3, the DNA is TGTGCCAGCAGCCAAGCACCAGGGGGCTACGAGCAGTACTTC. Translating gives CASSQAPGGYEQYF.

The rearrangement joins TRBV18 to TRBJ2-7; the match to TRBD2 covers 7 bases. CDR1 is KGHSH and CDR2 is LQKENI in the germline V gene. The CDR3 runs to 14 residues. Trimming took 6 bases from V and 1 from J; bases not matched to a gene: 6. CDR3 residues: CASSLERESYEQYF. Here the CDR3 DNA reads TGTGCCAGCTCCCTCGAGCGGGAATCCTACGAGCAGTACTTC.

This chain uses TRBV2 with TRBJ2-1, with D perhaps matching TRBD2 (5 bases). The CDR3 spans 16 residues. Germline loops: CDR1 SNHLY, CDR2 FYNNEI. The V and J ends lost 0 bases and 9 bases respectively, with 18 bases between them. For the CDR3, the DNA is TGTGCCAGCAGTGAAGCGTTCGACCCTAGCTACGCTGAGCAGTTCTTC. Encoded protein: CASSEAFDPSYAEQFF.

DNA for the CDR3: TGTGCCACCAGTGATCCTAACGACAGGGAAAGGAACATTCAGTACTTC. Protein product: CATSDPNDRERNIQYF. V usage is TRBV24-1 and J usage is TRBJ2-4; 7 bases line up with TRBD1. V trimming: 3 bases; J trimming: 7 bases; junction bases outside the gene matches: 11. Germline V gene sequence: CDR1 KGHDR, CDR2 SFDVKD. This CDR3 comprises 16 residues.